The 15 T cell receptor beta chains given below trace back to one sample, sequenced in a study of STAT5B mutations in CD4+ large granular lymphocyte leukemia. Using immunoSEQ multiplex PCR, the repertoire was profiled, and TCRdb retains in-frame clones only, with some absent. The sample lists approximately 30,000 clones; roughly 79% were seen once. The specimen was CD4+ T cells from blood buffy coats. Receptors originate from a human donor in good health.

This clone was seen only once. The chain recombines TRBV7-2 with TRBJ2-7; no clear D. The CDR3 has 13 residues. The germline V gene encodes CDR1 SGHTA and CDR2 FQGNSA. Trimming shortened V by 6 bases and J by 3 bases, and 12 bases separated the two germline ends. The CDR3 region is CASSSGPDYEQYF. The CDR3 nucleotides are TGTGCCAGCAGTTCCGGGCCCGACTACGAGCAGTACTTC.

The chain uses TRBV10-1 and TRBJ2-3; tentatively, D is TRBD2 (5 bases). There are 15 residues in the CDR3. V shed 3 bases and J shed 6 bases, with 16 bases lying between them. Germline V lookup: CDR1 WNHNN, CDR2 SYGVQD (reference sequence). CDR3 in amino acids: CASSDSGLGKDTQYF. The CDR3 DNA reads as TGCGCCAGCAGTGACTCTGGACTGGGGAAGGATACGCAGTATTTT.

This chain uses TRBV6-4 with TRBJ2-1; D call uncertain. CDR3 length equals 11 residues. Trimming left V 6 bases short and J 10 bases short, with 10 bases between. From germline, CDR1 is MRHNA and CDR2 SNTAGT. The CDR3 region is CASRGNDEQFF. For the CDR3, the DNA is TGTGCCAGCAGGGGGAATGACGAGCAGTTCTTC.

The rearrangement joins TRBV18 to TRBJ2-7; D is possibly TRBD1 (6 bases). CDR3 length equals 17 residues. Trimming took off 2 bases at V and 2 bases at J, with 19 bases between the two ends. The germline CDR1 and CDR2 sequences are KGHSH and LQKENI. CDR3 bases: TGTGCCAGCTCACCAATATTCCAGGGGAGCCCTACCTACGAGCAGTACTTC. It yields the protein CASSPIFQGSPTYEQYF.

This clone appeared once. The J gene is TRBJ2-1, the V gene TRBV6-6, with TRBD2 matching 11 bases. Per germline, CDR1 MNHNY and CDR2 SVGAGI (reference sequence). This CDR3 is 16 amino acids long. V trimming: 6 bases; J trimming: 1 base; junction bases outside the gene matches: 5. CDR3 amino acids: CASRPLAGGSYNEQFF. CDR3 nucleotides: TGTGCCAGCAGACCGCTAGCGGGAGGTTCCTACAATGAGCAGTTCTTC.

V gene TRBV18 combines with J gene TRBJ2-1; TRBD1 matches at 8 bases. The junction had 2 bases not matched to a gene; V was cut back by 0 bases and J by 7 bases. The CDR3 has 14 residues. The germline V gene encodes CDR1 KGHSH and CDR2 LQKENI. The DNA of the CDR3 is TGTGCCAGCTCACCACCTCAGGGGGCTAATGAGCAGTTCTTC. Its translation: CASSPPQGANEQFF.

The chain couples TRBV29-1 to TRBJ1-5; TRBD1 matches at 12 bases. J was trimmed by 6 bases and V by 5 bases; bases with no gene match: 5. Germline V gene data show CDR1 as SQVTM and CDR2 as ANQGSEA. The CDR3 sequence is 14 residues long. The CDR3 loop is CSVIRDRGLQPQHF. CDR3 DNA: TGCAGCGTTATCCGGGACAGGGGGCTTCAGCCCCAGCATTTT.

The rearrangement uses TRBV4-1 and TRBJ2-1; 14 bases fit TRBD2. Unmatched junction bases numbered 18, after V lost 2 bases and J lost 3 bases. The CDR3 consists of 22 residues. Per germline, CDR1 MGHRA and CDR2 YSYEKL. For the CDR3, the DNA is TGCGCCAGCAGCCAACTTTCATGGGGGCTTGGGACTAGCGGGAGTGGCTACAATGAGCAGTTCTTC. Protein product: CASSQLSWGLGTSGSGYNEQFF.

This sequence joins TRBV28 and TRBJ1-1, with TRBD1 matching over 7 bases. Trimming removed 1 base from V and 8 bases from J; junction bases left unmatched: 22. Germline values: CDR1 MDHEN, CDR2 SYDVKM. The CDR3 spans 19 residues. The CDR3 loop reads CASSLFFLGRDSQGQEAFF. Here the CDR3 DNA reads TGTGCCAGCAGTTTATTCTTTCTGGGACGGGACAGCCAGGGTCAGGAAGCTTTCTTT.

The J gene is TRBJ1-5, the V gene TRBV30; no definite D call. From germline, CDR1 is GTSNPN and CDR2 SVGIG (reference sequence). Trimming left V 0 bases short and J 4 bases short, with 10 bases between. The CDR3 covers 14 residues. The chain's CDR3 is CAWSVADENQPQHF. The CDR3 DNA follows: TGTGCCTGGAGTGTAGCAGACGAGAATCAGCCCCAGCATTTT. The full variable domain, rest sourced from reference TRBV30 and TRBJ1-5, is SQTIHQWPATLVQPVGSPLSLECTVEGTSNPNLYWYRQAAGRGLQLLFYSVGIGQISSEVPQNLSASRPQDRQFILSSKKLLLSDSGFYLCAWSVADENQPQHFGDGTRLSIL.

The chain combines TRBV9 with TRBJ1-4; D gene unclear. Germline assignment: CDR1 SGDLS and CDR2 YYNGEE. There are 14 residues in the CDR3. V was clipped by 2 bases and J by 7 bases, with 12 bases between them. The CDR3 sequence: CASSVPPPGEKLFF. For the CDR3, the DNA is TGTGCCAGCAGCGTTCCCCCCCCGGGTGAAAAACTGTTTTTT.

This clone was counted between two and nine times. V usage is TRBV2 and J usage is TRBJ1-4; maybe TRBD1 (5 bases). Germline V gene data show CDR1 as SNHLY and CDR2 as FYNNEI. This CDR3 spans 14 amino acids. V was clipped by 2 bases and J by 4 bases, with 8 bases between them. The CDR3 region has the DNA TGTGCCAGCAGTGAATGGGGGATTAATGAAAAACTGTTTTTT. Protein: CASSEWGINEKLFF.

The rearrangement joins TRBV10-3 to TRBJ2-7, with 10 bases identical to TRBD1. CDR3 size: 15 residues. Germline assignment: CDR1 ENHRY and CDR2 SYGVKD. V lost 4 bases and J lost 2; bases outside the gene matches: 5. The CDR3 is CAISAPGQGTYEQYF. CDR3 in DNA: TGTGCCATCAGTGCGCCGGGACAGGGGACCTACGAGCAGTACTTC.

The chain employs TRBV5-6 and TRBJ1-2; tentatively, D is TRBD1 (5 bases). The CDR3 length is 15 residues. Trimming cost V 4 bases and J 13 bases, with 26 bases left between them. The V gene's germline CDR1 is SGHDT and CDR2 YYEEEE. CDR3 DNA sequence: TGTGCCAGCAGCCTGGTGGAAGGGGCTCCGCGGTTGAGCACCTTC. Protein product: CASSLVEGAPRLSTF.

As DNA, the CDR3 is TGTGCCAGCCGGAAACTAGCGGGAGCATACGAGCAGTACTTC. Translating gives CASRKLAGAYEQYF. V is TRBV6-5 and J is TRBJ2-7, with 11 bases fitting TRBD2. The CDR3 has 14 residues. The germline CDR1 and CDR2 sequences are MNHEY and SVGAGI. Trimming took 8 bases from V and 4 from J; bases not matched to a gene: 7.